The 6 T cell receptor beta chains below come from one sample, sequenced in a study of cytomegalovirus exposure and HLA in healthy donors. Use of 60 Vbeta and 13 Jbeta primers characterized the PCR. The data were produced by immunoSEQ multiplex PCR, yet TCRdb's version contains in-frame clones alone and is incomplete. The repertoire holds roughly 200,000 clones, with about 82% as singletons. Specimen: PBMCs. The receptor source for this set is a man between 25 and 39 years old in good health and CMV-seronegative.

This sequence joins TRBV28 and TRBJ1-2; 9 bases line up with TRBD1. With V trimmed by 3 bases and J by 2 bases, 4 bases remained unmatched. The CDR3 spans 15 residues. The germline V gene encodes CDR1 MDHEN and CDR2 SYDVKM. The CDR3 DNA sequence: TGTGCCAGCAGTTTTAGGGACAGGGTGAACTATGGCTACACCTTC. It translates to CASSFRDRVNYGYTF.

This clone turned up a few times. The chain uses TRBV5-4 and TRBJ1-2; 8 positions match TRBD1. Trimming took 4 bases from V and 8 from J; bases not matched to a gene: 10. There are 14 residues in the CDR3. The V gene's germline CDR1 is SGHNT and CDR2 YYREEE (reference sequence). CDR3 bases: TGTGCCAGCAGCGGACAGGGTGAGGTATTGGGCTACACCTTC. Translation gives CASSGQGEVLGYTF. Using reference TRBV5-4 and TRBJ1-2 for the parts outside the CDR3, the full variable domain is ETGVTQSPTHLIKTRGQQVTLRCSSQSGHNTVSWYQQALGQGPQFIFQYYREEENGRGNFPPRFSGLQFPNYSSELNVNALELDDSALYLCASSGQGEVLGYTFGSGTRLTVV.

CDR3 bases: TGCGCCAGCAGCGGCCGACAGGGAGGACGGGGTCAAGAGACCCAGTACTTC. It is translated as CASSGRQGGRGQETQYF. The rearrangement joins TRBV5-1 to TRBJ2-5; the D gene is possibly TRBD1 (7 bases). This CDR3 has 17 amino acids. The V gene's germline CDR1 is SGHRS and CDR2 YFSETQ. The V and J ends lost 4 bases and 2 bases respectively, with 21 bases between them.

The chain has TRBV28 and TRBJ2-7, with D unresolved. The CDR3 is made up of 15 amino acids. Germline-derived CDR1 and CDR2 are MDHEN and SYDVKM. The V end lost 3 bases, the J end lost 0 bases, and 12 bases lay between the germline ends. The CDR3 DNA is TGTGCCAGCAGTTTTTCTTTAACAGCCTCCTACGAGCAGTACTTC. Translating it yields CASSFSLTASYEQYF.

The chain links TRBV9 to TRBJ2-3, with D possibly matching TRBD1 (6 bases). Germline V gene data show CDR1 as SGDLS and CDR2 as YYNGEE. The V gene lost 0 bases and the J gene lost 6 bases, with 14 bases spanning the gap. This CDR3 comprises 15 residues. CDR3 nucleotide sequence: TGTGCCAGCAGCGTAGACAGGGTTGGTGTGGATACGCAGTATTTT. Its translation is CASSVDRVGVDTQYF. The full variable domain, its missing parts supplied by reference TRBV9 and TRBJ2-3, is DSGVTQTPKHLITATGQRVTLRCSPRSGDLSVYWYQQSLDQGLQFLIQYYNGEERAKGNILERFSAQQFPDLHSELNLSSLELGDSALYFCASSVDRVGVDTQYFGPGTRLTVL.

Turning to this clone: One end of the junction fails to match germline, which may point to a read error. This chain links TRBV5-1 with TRBJ2-6; possible D gene TRBD1, 5 bases. Per the germline V gene, CDR1 is SGHRS and CDR2 is YFSETQ. This CDR3 has 17 amino acids. The CDR3 reads CASSRRQTNSGASVLTF. For the CDR3, the DNA is TGCGCCAGCAGCCGAAGACAAACTAACTCTGGGGCCAGCGTCCTGACTTTC.